A single sample is the source of the 32 T cell receptor beta chains below, sequenced in a study of EBV T-cell therapy then PD-1 blockade in nasopharyngeal carcinoma. Treatment: AdE1-LMPpoly-expanded autologous EBV-specific T-cell therapy followed by anti-PD-1 nivolumab. Their antigens remain unidentified. TCRdb's table, derived via immunoSEQ multiplex PCR, lists solely in-frame clones and lacks some. The sample carries about 17,000 clones, 65% to 85% recorded once. The specimen comprised CD8+ T cells from blood, sampled at day 0 from a patient whose treatment included autologous EBV-specific T cells and nivolumab. All receptors derive from a man aged 40-49 years with nasopharyngeal carcinoma.

The rearrangement links TRBV27 to TRBJ2-5; no firm D call. V lost 6 bases to trimming and J lost 9 bases, with 17 bases between them. Germline assignment: CDR1 MNHEY and CDR2 SMNVEV (reference sequence). The CDR3 runs 13 residues. In DNA form, the CDR3 reads TGTGCCAGCAGCCCGGGCCGCGTGTGGCCCCAGTACTTC. Translation gives CASSPGRVWPQYF.

V gene TRBV5-4 combines with J gene TRBJ1-1; the D is unclear. Germline V gives CDR1 SGHNT, CDR2 YYREEE (reference sequence). This CDR3 contains 14 residues. Trimming removed 0 bases at V and 1 base at J, with 7 bases between. CDR3 coding DNA: TGTGCCAGCAGCTTGGTAGATACGAACACTGAAGCTTTCTTT. Amino acid sequence: CASSLVDTNTEAFF.

The chain links TRBV6-1 to TRBJ2-2, with a tentative D call TRBD1 (5 bases). Germline lookup yields CDR1 MNHNS and CDR2 SASEGT. The V and J ends lost 4 bases and 2 bases respectively, with 17 bases between them. CDR3 length: 17 amino acids. CDR3 sequence reads: CASSGDRPSTNTGELFF. The CDR3 nucleotides read TGTGCCAGCAGTGGTGACAGACCCTCGACCAACACCGGGGAGCTGTTTTTT.

Only a few counts were recorded for this clone. V and J are TRBV27 and TRBJ1-6, with unresolved D. In germline, CDR1 is MNHEY, CDR2 SMNVEV (reference sequence). Trimming shortened V by 8 bases and J by 4 bases, and 9 bases separated the two germline ends. The CDR3 length is 13 residues. This chain's CDR3 is CASGGFYNSPLHF. The CDR3 nucleotides read TGTGCCAGCGGTGGCTTTTATAATTCACCCCTCCACTTT.

V gene TRBV10-3 combines with J gene TRBJ1-2; 7 nucleotides align to TRBD1. Germline V gene lookup returns CDR1 ENHRY and CDR2 SYGVKD. The ends lost 10 bases at V and 4 bases at J; junction bases unmatched: 6. The CDR3 covers 12 residues. The CDR3 loop reads CATETGTYGYTF. The CDR3 coding sequence is TGTGCCACCGAGACAGGGACCTATGGCTACACCTTC.

V gene TRBV20-1 combines with J gene TRBJ2-7, with no clear D. V was shortened by 3 bases and J by 0 bases, with 3 bases between the two germline ends. The germline V gene encodes CDR1 DFQATT and CDR2 SNEGSKA (reference sequence). The CDR3 has 11 amino acids. DNA of the CDR3: TGCAGTGCTAGCTTCTCCTACGAGCAGTACTTC. It codes for CSASFSYEQYF.

The chain links TRBV7-8 to TRBJ2-5, with D maybe TRBD2 (7 bases). Germline V gene sequence: CDR1 SGHVS, CDR2 FQNEAQ. V lost 5 bases and J 3 bases, leaving 13 bases between the germline ends. The CDR3 is made up of 14 amino acids. The chain's CDR3 is CASSPGGREETQYF. DNA of the CDR3: TGTGCCAGCAGCCCGGGGGGCAGGGAAGAGACCCAGTACTTC.

The chain carries TRBV4-2 and TRBJ2-4; D not certain. Germline CDR1 LGHNA, CDR2 YNFKEQ. V lost 1 base and J 8 bases, leaving 12 bases between the germline ends. The CDR3 contains 14 residues. In nucleotides, the CDR3 is TGTGCCAGCAGCCAAGCCGACGTTATAGACATTCAGTACTTC. It specifies CASSQADVIDIQYF.

The chain has TRBV7-9 and TRBJ2-3; D is unclear. With 3 bases removed from V and 4 bases from J, the gap between germline ends came to 8 bases. Germline CDR1 is SEHNR and CDR2 is FQNEAQ (reference sequence). There are 13 residues in the CDR3. The CDR3 region has the DNA TGTGCCAGCAGCTTGGCGATAGCAGATACGCAGTATTTT. Its protein product is CASSLAIADTQYF.

The chain joins TRBV18 to TRBJ1-5; D not certain. The germline CDR1 and CDR2 sequences are KGHSH and LQKENI. V gave up 1 base and J gave up 7 bases, with 14 bases separating them. The CDR3 loop spans 15 amino acids. The CDR3 protein is CASSPRFSNHQPQHF. CDR3 coding DNA: TGTGCCAGCTCACCACGATTTAGTAACCACCAGCCCCAGCATTTT. The full variable domain, with the rest looked up from reference TRBV18 and TRBJ1-5, is NAGVMQNPRHLVRRRGQEARLRCSPMKGHSHVYWYRQLPEEGLKFMVYLQKENIIDESGMPKERFSAEFPKEGPSILRIQQVVRGDSAAYFCASSPRFSNHQPQHFGDGTRLSIL.

The chain uses TRBV3-1 (or the pseudogene TRBV3-2) and TRBJ2-7; TRBD1 matches at 10 bases. This CDR3 has 18 residues. Germline CDR1 LGHDT, CDR2 YNNKEL (reference sequence). Losses at the gene ends were 0 bases for V and 1 base for J; bases not matched to a gene: 9. CDR3 protein: CASSQDLGRGQGSYEQYF. The CDR3 DNA reads as TGTGCCAGCAGCCAAGATTTAGGCCGGGGACAGGGGTCCTACGAGCAGTACTTC.

J is TRBJ1-4 and V is TRBV9, with 8 bases fitting TRBD1. With 6 bases clipped from V and 5 bases from J, the junction kept 9 bases outside the gene matches. Germline lookup yields CDR1 SGDLS and CDR2 YYNGEE. This CDR3 has 15 amino acids. Written as DNA, the CDR3 is TGTGCCAGCACCAGACAGGGGACAGAGAATGAAAAACTGTTTTTT. Its protein product is CASTRQGTENEKLFF.

This chain uses TRBV28 with TRBJ2-2; D call uncertain. Germline CDR1 MDHEN, CDR2 SYDVKM. This CDR3 has 16 residues. Trimming pared 10 bases from V and 2 bases from J, leaving 20 bases between. CDR3 coding DNA: TGTGCCACCCGTCCACCACGTTGGGGAAACACCGGGGAGCTGTTTTTT. Encoded protein: CATRPPRWGNTGELFF.

J is TRBJ2-3 and V is TRBV7-9; TRBD1 matches at 7 bases. The trim removed 5 bases at V and 2 bases at J, leaving 10 bases unmatched. The CDR3 is 16 residues long. The germline V gene encodes CDR1 SEHNR and CDR2 FQNEAQ (reference sequence). Written as DNA, the CDR3 is TGTGCCAGCAGCCCGGACAGGACCGCCTTCACAGATACGCAGTATTTT. Protein sequence: CASSPDRTAFTDTQYF. Full variable domain (missing parts from reference TRBV7-9 and TRBJ2-3): DTGVSQNPRHKITKRGQNVTFRCDPISEHNRLYWYRQTLGQGPEFLTYFQNEAQLEKSRLLSDRFSAERPKGSFSTLEIQRTEQGDSAMYLCASSPDRTAFTDTQYFGPGTRLTVL.

This clone was counted between two and nine times. The chain has TRBV4-1 and TRBJ1-5, with TRBD1 matching 10 bases. The CDR3 is 15 residues long. Germline CDR1 reads MGHRA; CDR2 reads YSYEKL. The junction had 6 bases not matched to a gene; V was cut back by 4 bases and J by 6 bases. Here the CDR3 reads CASSLLDRGGQPQHF. DNA for the CDR3: TGCGCCAGCAGCCTCCTGGACAGGGGGGGTCAGCCCCAGCATTTT.

For the CDR3, the DNA is TGTGCCAGCAGCCAAGGACAGGAAAAATACGAGCAGTACTTC. Translating it yields CASSQGQEKYEQYF. The genes are TRBV9 and TRBJ2-7; 7 nucleotides match TRBD1. There are 14 residues in the CDR3. CDR1 is SGDLS, CDR2 YYNGEE, per germline. The trim removed 4 bases at V and 4 bases at J, leaving 8 bases unmatched.

The chain has TRBV14 and TRBJ2-7; D might be TRBD1 or TRBD2, each matching 6 bases. V was shortened by 5 bases and J by 3 bases, with 17 bases between the two germline ends. The germline gives CDR1 SGHDN, CDR2 FVKESK. CDR3 length: 15 residues. CDR3 sequence: CASSSSGAVNYEQYF. The CDR3 DNA is TGTGCCAGCAGCAGTTCGGGGGCTGTCAACTACGAGCAGTACTTC.

The chain recombines TRBV6-2 or TRBV6-3 with TRBJ2-1; 13 bases are shared with TRBD2. The germline V gene encodes CDR1 MNHEY and CDR2 SVGEGT. V lost 5 bases to trimming and J lost 6 bases; unmatched junction nucleotides: 4. The CDR3 spans 15 residues. CDR3 DNA sequence: TGTGCCAGCAGTCGAGGACTAGCGGGGGCCAATGAGCAGTTCTTC. Translating it yields CASSRGLAGANEQFF.

The count of this clone is one. The chain is built from TRBV27 and TRBJ2-1; D is uncertain. V was trimmed by 8 bases and J by 9 bases, leaving 14 bases between them. The CDR3 is 12 amino acids. CDR1 MNHEY and CDR2 SMNVEV come from the germline V gene (reference sequence). The chain's CDR3 is CASGNNEFEQFF. Written as DNA, the CDR3 is TGTGCCAGCGGAAACAACGAGTTTGAGCAGTTCTTC.

The gene calls are TRBV29-1 and TRBJ2-5, with 7 bases fitting TRBD1. V lost 7 bases and J lost 7; bases outside the gene matches: 9. Germline V gene data show CDR1 as SQVTM and CDR2 as ANQGSEA. The CDR3 consists of 12 residues. CDR3: CSAETGSGTQYF. As DNA, the CDR3 is TGCAGCGCCGAGACAGGGAGCGGGACCCAGTACTTC.

The DNA for the CDR3 is TGTGCCAGCAGCTTAACAGGACAGGGGGCGGAGGGGGCCAACGTCCTGACTTTC. It specifies CASSLTGQGAEGANVLTF. This chain links TRBV7-8 with TRBJ2-6; 11 positions agree with TRBD1. The germline V gene has CDR1 SGHVS and CDR2 FQNEAQ. CDR3 length equals 18 residues. With 2 bases clipped from V and 4 bases from J, the junction kept 7 bases outside the gene matches.

The chain recombines TRBV5-8 with TRBJ2-7; D is ambiguous. Deletions cut 6 bases from V and 0 bases from J, with 4 bases between. The CDR3 is 11 amino acids. Germline V gene data show CDR1 as SGHTS and CDR2 as YDEGEE. The chain's CDR3 is CASTVSYEQYF. The DNA of the CDR3 is TGTGCCAGCACAGTCTCCTACGAGCAGTACTTC. Full variable domain (rest looked up from reference TRBV5-8 and TRBJ2-7): EAGVTQSPTHLIKTRGQQATLRCSPISGHTSVYWYQQALGLGLQFLLWYDEGEERNRGNFPPRFSGRQFPNYSSELNVNALELEDSALYLCASTVSYEQYFGPGTRLTVT.

This clone was seen a single time. The chain joins TRBV5-1 to TRBJ1-2, with a tentative D call TRBD1 (6 bases). CDR1 is SGHRS and CDR2 is YFSETQ in the germline V gene. V gave up 0 bases and J gave up 8 bases, with 14 bases separating them. This CDR3 has 14 residues. The chain's CDR3 is CASSLVWQGRGYTF. The CDR3 DNA reads as TGCGCCAGCAGCTTGGTCTGGCAGGGGAGAGGCTACACCTTC.

The chain recombines TRBV9 with TRBJ2-3; D ambiguous. The CDR3 spans 15 residues. V lost 7 bases, J lost 0 bases, and 15 bases lay in between. CDR1 is SGDLS, CDR2 YYNGEE, per germline. In nucleotides, the CDR3 is TGTGCCAGCTCCGAACAGCCGTCTAGCACAGATACGCAGTATTTT. Translation gives CASSEQPSSTDTQYF. The full variable domain, rest sourced from reference TRBV9 and TRBJ2-3, is DSGVTQTPKHLITATGQRVTLRCSPRSGDLSVYWYQQSLDQGLQFLIQYYNGEERAKGNILERFSAQQFPDLHSELNLSSLELGDSALYFCASSEQPSSTDTQYFGPGTRLTVL.

This rearrangement joins TRBV4-3 to TRBJ2-3; the D gene could be TRBD1 or TRBD2 (6 bases each). The CDR3 has 13 amino acids. In germline, CDR1 is LGHNA, CDR2 YSLEER. The V end lost 4 bases, the J end lost 9 bases, and 14 bases lay between the germline ends. The CDR3: CASSPGDGGTQYF. In DNA form, the CDR3 reads TGCGCCAGCAGCCCCGGGGACGGGGGCACGCAGTATTTT.

This sequence joins TRBV28 and TRBJ2-1; 9 positions match TRBD2. V shed 4 bases and J 0 bases; nucleotides not matched to a gene: 7. There are 17 residues in the CDR3. CDR1 MDHEN and CDR2 SYDVKM come from the germline V gene. The chain's CDR3 is CASSSGLAGLSYNEQFF. DNA of the CDR3: TGTGCCAGCAGTTCTGGGCTAGCGGGGCTCTCCTACAATGAGCAGTTCTTC.

The chain has TRBV6-1 and TRBJ1-1; D possibly corresponds to TRBD1 (5 bases). The germline CDR1 and CDR2 sequences are MNHNS and SASEGT. The CDR3 loop spans 13 amino acids. V lost 5 bases, J lost 5 bases, and 12 bases lay in between. As DNA, the CDR3 is TGTGCCAGCAGTTTGGGGGATCTGACTGAAGCTTTCTTT. Translation gives CASSLGDLTEAFF.

The V and J genes are TRBV7-2 and TRBJ2-3, with D perhaps TRBD1 or TRBD2 (5 bases each). From germline, CDR1 is SGHTA and CDR2 FQGNSA. The CDR3 extends over 15 amino acids. Deletions cut 5 bases from V and 2 bases from J, with 14 bases between. In DNA form, the CDR3 reads TGTGCCAGCAGCCCCGTGGGGGACCTCACAGATACGCAGTATTTT. Its protein product is CASSPVGDLTDTQYF.

CDR3 sequence reads: CASSPDRGSNYGYTF. Here the CDR3 DNA reads TGTGCCAGCAGCCCGGACAGGGGCTCCAACTATGGCTACACCTTC. This sequence joins TRBV7-6 and TRBJ1-2; TRBD1 matches 9 bases. The CDR3 loop spans 15 amino acids. Germline V CDR1 and CDR2: SGHVS, FNYEAQ. V lost 5 bases, J lost 2 bases, and 6 bases stayed unmatched. Based on the CDR3 plus reference TRBV7-6 and TRBJ1-2, the full variable domain is GAGVSQSPRYKVTKRGQDVALRCDPISGHVSLYWYRQALGQGPEFLTYFNYEAQQDKSGLPNDRFSAERPEGSISTLTIQRTEQRDSAMYRCASSPDRGSNYGYTFGSGTRLTVV.

J is TRBJ2-2 and V is TRBV9; D not resolved. The V end was cut by 2 bases, the J end by 7 bases, with 6 bases between. The CDR3 consists of 12 residues. Germline V gene sequence: CDR1 SGDLS, CDR2 YYNGEE. CDR3 DNA sequence: TGTGCCAGCAGCGTTGCCGTCGGGGAGCTGTTTTTT. It codes for CASSVAVGELFF.

Notes on this clone: Relative to the germline gene, one junction end is altered; a read error may explain this. This chain links TRBV9 with TRBJ2-5, with D possibly matching TRBD2 (7 bases). The CDR3 has 16 residues. Germline V gene sequence: CDR1 SGDLS, CDR2 YYNGEE. CDR3 region: CARSAGGGGAGETQYF. CDR3 sequence (DNA): TGTGCCCGCAGCGCCGGCGGAGGGGGGGCGGGTGAGACCCAGTACTTC.

The chain joins TRBV7-6 to TRBJ1-1; TRBD1 might be the D (5 bases). CDR3 length: 14 amino acids. Germline V lookup: CDR1 SGHVS, CDR2 FNYEAQ. Trimming took off 4 bases at V and 4 bases at J, with 13 bases between the two ends. The CDR3 sequence is CASSSSGGGTEAFF. The CDR3 DNA is TGTGCCAGCAGCTCATCTGGGGGGGGCACTGAAGCTTTCTTT.